The 4 T cell receptor beta chains reported below all come from one sample, sequenced in a study of long-term antiretroviral therapy in people with HIV. Sequencing relied on immunoSEQ assay v3.0, run at survey level. Sequencing was performed with immunoSEQ multiplex PCR; in TCRdb, only in-frame clones are kept and a portion is missing. The sample lists about 24,000 clones; roughly 87% were seen once. The specimen was unsorted PBMCs, collected 0.4 years after starting antiretroviral therapy. Receptor source: a man aged 45-65 years with HIV.

This clone was observed a few times. This sequence joins TRBV2 and TRBJ1-5; 10 bases line up with TRBD1. Trimming took 4 bases from V and 1 from J; bases not matched to a gene: 1. CDR1 is SNHLY and CDR2 is FYNNEI in the germline V gene. This CDR3 comprises 15 residues. The CDR3 protein is CASSGDRGSNQPQHF. In DNA form, the CDR3 reads TGTGCCAGCAGTGGGGACAGGGGCAGCAATCAGCCCCAGCATTTT.

This clone showed up just once. The chain recombines TRBV6-5 with TRBJ1-2; D is unclear. The ends were cut back, 6 bases at V and 1 base at J, with 12 bases in the middle. The CDR3 is 14 residues long. Germline CDR1 is MNHEY and CDR2 is SVGAGI. CDR3 nucleotides: TGTGCCAGCAGCAGCGGCCGATTTAACTATGGCTACACCTTC. This gives the protein CASSSGRFNYGYTF.

The CDR3 region is CASSYSNRRWETQYF. CDR3 DNA: TGTGCCAGCAGTTACTCGAACCGGAGGTGGGAGACCCAGTACTTC. J is TRBJ2-5 and V is TRBV6-5, with D perhaps matching TRBD2 (5 bases). The germline V gene encodes CDR1 MNHEY and CDR2 SVGAGI. This CDR3 region has 15 residues. Between the trimmed V and J ends, which lost 0 bases and 5 bases, there was a span of 13 bases.

This sequence joins TRBV6-6 and TRBJ1-3; D might be TRBD1 (5 bases). The CDR3 is made up of 16 amino acids. The ends were cut back, 0 bases at V and 2 bases at J, with 11 bases in the middle. Germline loops: CDR1 MNHNY, CDR2 SVGAGI (reference sequence). In DNA, the CDR3 is TGTGCCAGCAGTTACTCGTCTTCGGGGCCTGGAAACACCATATATTTT. This codes for CASSYSSSGPGNTIYF.